The rows below give T cell receptor beta chains drawn from one sample of a study of glioma-infiltrating T cells after dendritic cell vaccination. Method: immunoSEQ multiplex PCR; TCRdb's copy keeps in-frame clones and lacks some. The table lists over 90,000 clones, 80% of them singletons. The sequencing here drew on blood, taken after dendritic cell vaccination. The receptors stem from a human donor with glioblastoma. The CDR3 runs from the conserved cysteine through the conserved F or W. A D gene is named only where the DNA matches it firmly. A clone size is listed for some rows: how often the clone was seen (once, few, many), or a class if it is expanded.

CDR3 length	D gene	V gene	clone size	J gene	CDR3 DNA	CDR3 protein
12	-	TRBV29-1	few	TRBJ1-2	TGCAGCGTTGGGGGGCCGGCGGATGGCTACACCTTC	CSVGGPADGYTF
14	-	TRBV5-6	-	TRBJ2-6	TGTGCCAGCAGTAGGACAGCTGGGGCCAACGTCCTGACTTTC	CASSRTAGANVLTF
15	TRBD1	TRBV6-5	-	TRBJ2-7	TGTGCCAGCAGTCGACGGGACAGGTTGGCGACCGAGCAGTACTTC	CASSRRDRLATEQYF
22	-	TRBV7-6	-	TRBJ1-4	TGTGCCAGCAGCTTTAGTGTAAAGGGTGACAGTGCCCTTGAAGCAACTAATGAAAAACTGTTTTTT	CASSFSVKGDSALEATNEKLFF
16	-	TRBV5-1	-	TRBJ1-2	TGCGCCAGCAGCGACCAAGCGGGCAGTGGCCTCCATGGCTACACCTTC	CASSDQAGSGLHGYTF
13	-	TRBV23-1	-	TRBJ2-7	TGCGCCAGCAGTCGCCAGGTGTACTACGAGCAGTACTTC	CASSRQVYYEQYF
13	-	TRBV7-2	-	TRBJ2-7	TGTGCCAGCAGCCAAATACAGGGTGGCGAGCAGTACTTC	CASSQIQGGEQYF
13	TRBD1	TRBV29-1	-	TRBJ2-7	TGCAGCGTCGAGCCGGGACAGGGGTACGAGCAGTACTTC	CSVEPGQGYEQYF
13	-	TRBV28	-	TRBJ1-5	TGTGCCAGCAAGGTGGGCATCAATCAGCCCCAGCATTTT	CASKVGINQPQHF
16	-	TRBV18	few	TRBJ2-7	TGTGCCAGCTCACCGGCCAGGCCCCGTCTCCCCTACGAGCAGTACTTC	CASSPARPRLPYEQYF
13	-	TRBV5-1	-	TRBJ2-1	TGCGCCAGCAGCACGGGACTTCCTAATGAGCAGTTCTTC	CASSTGLPNEQFF
12	TRBD2	TRBV28	-	TRBJ2-5	TGTGCCAGCAGTTCGGGAGGAGAGACCCAGTACTTC	CASSSGGETQYF
16	TRBD2	TRBV5-1	-	TRBJ2-1	TGCGCCAGCAGCTTGGCCCTAGCGGGAGCGGTCAATGAGCAGTTCTTC	CASSLALAGAVNEQFF
11	-	TRBV5-1	-	TRBJ2-6	TGCGCCAGCAGCTATCAGAACGTCCTGACTTTC	CASSYQNVLTF
15	-	TRBV7-3	-	TRBJ2-3	TGTGCCAGCAGCTTAGACGGAGGTTTCACAGATACGCAGTATTTT	CASSLDGGFTDTQYF
13	-	TRBV27	few	TRBJ2-1	TGTGCCAGCCCCCCATCCCAAAACAATGAGCAGTTCTTC	CASPPSQNNEQFF
14	-	TRBV13	-	TRBJ2-3	TGTGCCAGCAGCTTAAAAGAGGGTGCAGATACGCAGTATTTT	CASSLKEGADTQYF
16	TRBD2	TRBV9	-	TRBJ2-1	TGTGCCAGCAGCGTAGCTCCTAGCGGGAGTGTAAATGAGCAGTTCTTC	CASSVAPSGSVNEQFF
13	-	TRBV27	-	TRBJ2-5	TGTGCCAGCAGTTTGAGGGGGTTAGAGACCCAGTACTTC	CASSLRGLETQYF
14	-	TRBV5-1	-	TRBJ2-5	TGCGCCAGCAGCCCGGGGAGAACCCAAGAGACCCAGTACTTC	CASSPGRTQETQYF
15	-	TRBV5-1	-	TRBJ1-2	TGCGCCAGCAGCTTGGAAGAGGGGATCGGGGGTGGCTACACCTTC	CASSLEEGIGGGYTF
12	-	TRBV6-1	-	TRBJ1-6	TGTGCCAGCAGCTATCCCAATTCACCCCTCCACTTT	CASSYPNSPLHF
16	-	TRBV28	-	TRBJ2-7	TGTGCCAGCACTCCTCGGTTTGTTAGCTTGCCCTACGAGCAGTACTTC	CASTPRFVSLPYEQYF
17	-	TRBV30	few	TRBJ2-1	TGTGCCTGGTCGGAGGGCGGGGCGTCCCGCTCCTACAATGAGCAGTTCTTC	CAWSEGGASRSYNEQFF
14	-	TRBV5-4	-	TRBJ1-2	TGTGCCAGCAGCCCGGTTCGGGGGACCTATGGCTACACCTTC	CASSPVRGTYGYTF
13	TRBD2	TRBV2	-	TRBJ2-1	TGTGCCAGCAGTGATAGGAGGGAGGGTGAGCAGTTCTTC	CASSDRREGEQFF
12	-	TRBV2	-	TRBJ2-5	TGTGCCAGCAGCCTAGCACAAGAGACCCAGTACTTC	CASSLAQETQYF
13	-	TRBV15	-	TRBJ1-2	TGTGCCACCAGGGGAGGGTCGGACTATGGCTACACCTTC	CATRGGSDYGYTF
18	-	TRBV19	-	TRBJ1-2	TGTGCCAGTAGTACCTCACCAACTAAGCCGGGACAAATCTCTGGCTACACCTTC	CASSTSPTKPGQISGYTF
12	-	TRBV6-5	few	TRBJ2-2	TGTGCCAGCAGTTCCCAGGGAGGGGAGCTGTTTTTT	CASSSQGGELFF
15	TRBD2	TRBV7-3	few	TRBJ2-7	TGTGCCAGCAGCTTGTGGGCGGGGGGCACTTGGGAGCAGTACTTC	CASSLWAGGTWEQYF
16	-	TRBV30	-	TRBJ2-7	TGTGCCTGGAGTCCCTCCCCTAGCAGTCTCCTACGCGAGCAGTACTTC	CAWSPSPSSLLREQYF
12	-	TRBV11-2	-	TRBJ2-1	TGTGCCAGCAGCAGCCACGGGGTTGAGCAGTTCTTC	CASSSHGVEQFF
14	-	TRBV13	-	TRBJ1-2	TGTGCCAGCAGCTTAGGGACAGCGAACTATGGCTACACCTTC	CASSLGTANYGYTF
18	TRBD2	TRBV7-6	-	TRBJ2-1	TGTGCCAGCAGCGGGGGACTAGCGGGAGGTGGGCCCATCAATGAGCAGTTCTTC	CASSGGLAGGGPINEQFF
17	TRBD2	TRBV2	-	TRBJ2-2	TGTGCCAGCACCCAACGGGGCGGGGGGGGGAACACCGGGGAGCTGTTTTTT	CASTQRGGGGNTGELFF
15	-	TRBV7-9	once	TRBJ2-3	TGTGCCAGCAGCTTAGGCACTAGGGGCACAGATACGCAGTATTTT	CASSLGTRGTDTQYF
15	TRBD1	TRBV18	-	TRBJ2-7	TGTGCCAGCTCCCTTAAGGACAGGCCTCCTAGGGAGCAGTACTTC	CASSLKDRPPREQYF
16	-	TRBV6-5	-	TRBJ2-2	TGTGCCAGCAGTTACTCGGGCTCCCCAGACACCGGGGAGCTGTTTTTT	CASSYSGSPDTGELFF
14	-	TRBV7-3	-	TRBJ2-5	TGTGCCAGCAGCTTAGGGGGGGCTGGAGAGACCCAGTACTTC	CASSLGGAGETQYF
14	-	TRBV5-1	-	TRBJ1-4	TGCGCCAGCAGCTACGGTTCAACTAATGAAAAACTGTTTTTT	CASSYGSTNEKLFF
16	TRBD1	TRBV30	-	TRBJ1-2	TGTGCCTGGTCCTGGCTTGGGGACAGGGACCTCGGTGGCTACACCTTC	CAWSWLGDRDLGGYTF
11	TRBD1	TRBV30	once	TRBJ1-1	TGTGCCTGGACACAGGGGGCTCGGGCTTTCTTT	CAWTQGARAFF
16	-	TRBV28	-	TRBJ2-3	TGTGCCAGCAGTTTCCCTAGCGACACGGAGATGGGCACGCAGTATTTT	CASSFPSDTEMGTQYF
16	TRBD2	TRBV27	-	TRBJ2-2	TGTGCCAGCAGTTTGACTAGCGGGATTAACACCGGGGAGCTGTTTTTT	CASSLTSGINTGELFF
15	-	TRBV28	few	TRBJ2-1	TGTGCCAGCAGTTTACAGAGGCGGGCGGGCAATGAGCAGTTCTTC	CASSLQRRAGNEQFF
16	TRBD2	TRBV19	-	TRBJ2-5	TGTGCCAGTAGTATCGGGGGGGCAGTCGGTGGGGAGACCCAGTACTTC	CASSIGGAVGGETQYF
14	-	TRBV15	-	TRBJ1-1	TGTGCCACCAGCAGAGATATTGAGGCAAACACAGCTTTCTTT	CATSRDIEANTAFF
13	-	TRBV30	-	TRBJ1-3	TGTGCCTGGCGGCGGGGGTCCGGAAACACCATATATTTT	CAWRRGSGNTIYF
12	-	TRBV5-1	-	TRBJ2-1	TGCGCCAGCACGGACAACGGACAGTGGCAGTTCTTC	CASTDNGQWQFF
15	TRBD1	TRBV2	-	TRBJ2-7	TGTGCCAGCAGAGGGAGGGGACAGGGCCCTTACGAGCAGTACTTC	CASRGRGQGPYEQYF
13	-	TRBV30	-	TRBJ2-1	TGTGCCTGGAGTATTGGAGGGATAAATGAGCAGTTCTTC	CAWSIGGINEQFF
13	-	TRBV6-5	-	TRBJ1-2	TGTGCCAGCAGTGATAACGGGAACTATGGCTACACCTTC	CASSDNGNYGYTF
15	TRBD2	TRBV11-3	-	TRBJ2-3	TGTGCCAGCAGCCCCGGGACTAGCGGTACAGATACGCAGTATTTT	CASSPGTSGTDTQYF
14	-	TRBV6-4	-	TRBJ1-6	TGTGCCAGCAGTCAGTACAGGGTGAATTCACCCCTCCACTTT	CASSQYRVNSPLHF
17	TRBD2	TRBV14	-	TRBJ2-2	TGTGCCAGCAGCCAGATCCGGGACTACGCGAACACCGGGGAGCTGTTTTTT	CASSQIRDYANTGELFF
14	-	TRBV29-1	-	TRBJ2-5	TGCAGCGTTGAATTGGGCTTGGCAATAGAGACCCAGTACTTC	CSVELGLAIETQYF
12	-	TRBV5-6	-	TRBJ2-1	TGTGCCAGCAGCTTCAAAAACCTACCGGAGTTCTTC	CASSFKNLPEFF